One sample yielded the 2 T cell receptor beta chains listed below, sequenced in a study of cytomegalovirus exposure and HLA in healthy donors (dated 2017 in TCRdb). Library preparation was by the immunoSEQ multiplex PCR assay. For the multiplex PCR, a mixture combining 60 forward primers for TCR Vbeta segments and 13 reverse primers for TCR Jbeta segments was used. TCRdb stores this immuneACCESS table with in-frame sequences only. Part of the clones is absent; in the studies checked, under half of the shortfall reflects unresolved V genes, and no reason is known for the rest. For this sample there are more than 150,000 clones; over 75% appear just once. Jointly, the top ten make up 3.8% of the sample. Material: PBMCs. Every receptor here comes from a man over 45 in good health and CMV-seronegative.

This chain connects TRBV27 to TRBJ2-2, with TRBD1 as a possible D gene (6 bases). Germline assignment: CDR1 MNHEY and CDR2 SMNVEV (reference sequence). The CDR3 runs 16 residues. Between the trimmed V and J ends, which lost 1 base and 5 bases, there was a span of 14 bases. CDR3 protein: CASSLYWGRGTGELFF. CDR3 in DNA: TGTGCCAGCAGTTTATACTGGGGGCGCGGAACCGGGGAGCTGTTTTTT.

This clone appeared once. CDR3 residues: CASSLGALPNGYTF. The CDR3, as DNA: TGTGCCAGCAGCTTGGGGGCCTTACCGAATGGCTACACCTTC. The chain recombines TRBV5-6 with TRBJ1-2; D unresolved. The V and J ends lost 0 bases and 6 bases respectively, with 12 bases between them. The CDR3 sequence is 14 residues long. The germline gives CDR1 SGHDT, CDR2 YYEEEE.